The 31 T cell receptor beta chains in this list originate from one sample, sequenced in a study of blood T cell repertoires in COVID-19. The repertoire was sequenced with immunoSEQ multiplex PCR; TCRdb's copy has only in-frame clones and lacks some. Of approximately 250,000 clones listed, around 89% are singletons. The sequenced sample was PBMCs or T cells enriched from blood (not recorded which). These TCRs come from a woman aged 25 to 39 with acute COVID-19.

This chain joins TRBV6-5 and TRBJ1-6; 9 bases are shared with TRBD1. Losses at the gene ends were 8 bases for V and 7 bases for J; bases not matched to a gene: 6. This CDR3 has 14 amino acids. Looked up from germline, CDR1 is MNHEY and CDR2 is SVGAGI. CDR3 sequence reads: CASAGTGWNSPLHF. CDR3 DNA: TGTGCCAGCGCGGGGACAGGGTGGAATTCACCCCTCCACTTT.

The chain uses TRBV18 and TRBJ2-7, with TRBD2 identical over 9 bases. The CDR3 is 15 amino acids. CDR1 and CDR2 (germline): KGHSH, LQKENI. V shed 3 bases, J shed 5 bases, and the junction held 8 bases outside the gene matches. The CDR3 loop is CASSPPTSGRHEQYF. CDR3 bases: TGTGCCAGCTCACCCCCTACCAGCGGGAGGCACGAGCAGTACTTC.

CDR3 coding DNA: TGTGCCAGCACCCCTCGGGGGACCGACTATGGCTACACCTTC. It is translated as CASTPRGTDYGYTF. The V gene is TRBV6-5, the J gene TRBJ1-2; possibly TRBD1 for D (5 bases). V lost 7 bases and J 3 bases, leaving 15 bases between the germline ends. Germline lookup yields CDR1 MNHEY and CDR2 SVGAGI. The CDR3 sequence is 14 residues long.

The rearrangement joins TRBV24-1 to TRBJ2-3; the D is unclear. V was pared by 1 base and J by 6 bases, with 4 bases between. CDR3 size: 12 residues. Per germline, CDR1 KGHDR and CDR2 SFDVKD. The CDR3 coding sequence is TGTGCCACCAGTGATTTATCGGATACGCAGTATTTT. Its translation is CATSDLSDTQYF.

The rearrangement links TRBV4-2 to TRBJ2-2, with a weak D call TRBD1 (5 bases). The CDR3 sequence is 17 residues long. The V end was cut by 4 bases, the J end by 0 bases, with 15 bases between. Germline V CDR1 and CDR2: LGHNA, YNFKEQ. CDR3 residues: CASSPGSQTANTGELFF. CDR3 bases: TGTGCCAGCAGCCCGGGCAGCCAGACAGCGAACACCGGGGAGCTGTTTTTT.

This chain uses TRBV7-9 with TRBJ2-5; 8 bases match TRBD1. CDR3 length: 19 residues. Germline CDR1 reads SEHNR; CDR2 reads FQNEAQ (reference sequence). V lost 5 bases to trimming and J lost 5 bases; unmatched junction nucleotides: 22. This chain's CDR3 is CASSPRTGIAAEGSETQYF. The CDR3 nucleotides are TGTGCCAGCAGCCCGCGGACAGGGATCGCAGCGGAGGGGTCGGAGACCCAGTACTTC.

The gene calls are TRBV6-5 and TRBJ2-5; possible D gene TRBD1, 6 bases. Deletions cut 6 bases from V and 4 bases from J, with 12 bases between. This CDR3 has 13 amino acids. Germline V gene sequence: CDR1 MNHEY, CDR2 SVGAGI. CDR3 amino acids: CASSGQLRETQYF. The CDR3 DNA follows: TGTGCCAGCAGCGGACAGCTGAGAGAGACCCAGTACTTC.

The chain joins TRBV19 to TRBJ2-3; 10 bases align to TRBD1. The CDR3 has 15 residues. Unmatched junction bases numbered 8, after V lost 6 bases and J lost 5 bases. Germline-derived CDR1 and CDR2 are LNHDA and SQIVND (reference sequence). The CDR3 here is CASRGQGTGVDTQYF. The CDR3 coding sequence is TGTGCCAGTAGGGGGCAAGGGACAGGGGTAGATACGCAGTATTTT. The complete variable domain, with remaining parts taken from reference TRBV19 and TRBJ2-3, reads DGGITQSPKYLFRKEGQNVTLSCEQNLNHDAMYWYRQDPGQGLRLIYYSQIVNDFQKGDIAEGYSVSREKKESFPLTVTSAQKNPTAFYLCASRGQGTGVDTQYFGPGTRLTVL.

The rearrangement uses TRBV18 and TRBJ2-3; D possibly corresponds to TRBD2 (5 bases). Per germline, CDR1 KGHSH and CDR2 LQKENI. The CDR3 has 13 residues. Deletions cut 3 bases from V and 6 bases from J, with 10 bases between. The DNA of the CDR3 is TGTGCCAGCTCACCTGGCCGAGGGGATACGCAGTATTTT. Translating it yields CASSPGRGDTQYF.

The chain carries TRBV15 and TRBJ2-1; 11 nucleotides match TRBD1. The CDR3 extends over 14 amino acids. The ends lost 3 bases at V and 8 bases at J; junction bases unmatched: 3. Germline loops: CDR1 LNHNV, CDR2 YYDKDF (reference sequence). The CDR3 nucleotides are TGTGCCACCAGCAGGGGACAGGGGGATTATGAGCAGTTCTTC. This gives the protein CATSRGQGDYEQFF.

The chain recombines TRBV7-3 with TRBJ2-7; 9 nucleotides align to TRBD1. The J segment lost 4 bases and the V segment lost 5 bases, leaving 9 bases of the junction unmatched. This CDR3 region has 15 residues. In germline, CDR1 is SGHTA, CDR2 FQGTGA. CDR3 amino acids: CASSPGQGRLYEQYF. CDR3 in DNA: TGTGCCAGCAGCCCGGGACAGGGCAGATTGTACGAGCAGTACTTC.

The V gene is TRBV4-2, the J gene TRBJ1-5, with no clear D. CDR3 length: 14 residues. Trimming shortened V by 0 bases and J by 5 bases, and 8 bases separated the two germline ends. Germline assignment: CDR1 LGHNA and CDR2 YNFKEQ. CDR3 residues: CASSQDPDYQPQHF. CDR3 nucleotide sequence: TGTGCCAGCAGCCAAGATCCGGACTATCAGCCCCAGCATTTT.

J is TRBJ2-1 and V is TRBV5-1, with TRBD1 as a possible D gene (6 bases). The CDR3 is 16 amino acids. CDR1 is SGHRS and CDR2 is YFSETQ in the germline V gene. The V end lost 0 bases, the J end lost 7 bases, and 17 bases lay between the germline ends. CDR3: CASSLARDITRNEQFF. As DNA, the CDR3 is TGCGCCAGCAGCTTGGCCCGGGACATAACGAGAAATGAGCAGTTCTTC.

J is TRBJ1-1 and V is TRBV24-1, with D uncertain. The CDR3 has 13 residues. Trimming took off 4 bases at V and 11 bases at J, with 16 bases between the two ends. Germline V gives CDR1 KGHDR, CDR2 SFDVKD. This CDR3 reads CATSDTYSRDAFF. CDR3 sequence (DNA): TGTGCCACCAGTGACACCTACAGCCGAGACGCTTTCTTT.

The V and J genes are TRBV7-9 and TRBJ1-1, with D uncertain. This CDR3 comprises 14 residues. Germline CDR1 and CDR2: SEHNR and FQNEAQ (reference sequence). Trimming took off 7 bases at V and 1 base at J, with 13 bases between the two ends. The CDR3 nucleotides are TGTGCCAGCAAAGGAGGAGGTCCGAACACTGAAGCTTTCTTT. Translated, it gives CASKGGGPNTEAFF. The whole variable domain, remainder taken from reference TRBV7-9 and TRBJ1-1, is DTGVSQNPRHKITKRGQNVTFRCDPISEHNRLYWYRQTLGQGPEFLTYFQNEAQLEKSRLLSDRFSAERPKGSFSTLEIQRTEQGDSAMYLCASKGGGPNTEAFFGQGTRLTVV.

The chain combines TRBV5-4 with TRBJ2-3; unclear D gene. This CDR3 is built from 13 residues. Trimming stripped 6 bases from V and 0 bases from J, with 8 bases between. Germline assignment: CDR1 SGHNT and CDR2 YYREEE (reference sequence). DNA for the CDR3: TGTGCCAGCACCGATAGTAGCACAGATACGCAGTATTTT. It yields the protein CASTDSSTDTQYF.

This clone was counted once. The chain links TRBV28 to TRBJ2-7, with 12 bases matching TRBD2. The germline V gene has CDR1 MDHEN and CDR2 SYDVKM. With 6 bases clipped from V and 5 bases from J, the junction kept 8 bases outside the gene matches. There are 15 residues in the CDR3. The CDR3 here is CASSLQTSGRHEQYF. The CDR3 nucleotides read TGTGCCAGCAGCCTCCAGACTAGCGGGAGACACGAGCAGTACTTC. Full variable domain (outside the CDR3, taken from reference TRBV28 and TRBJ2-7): DVKVTQSSRYLVKRTGEKVFLECVQDMDHENMFWYRQDPGLGLRLIYFSYDVKMKEKGDIPEGYSVSREKKERFSLILESASTNQTSMYLCASSLQTSGRHEQYFGPGTRLTVT.

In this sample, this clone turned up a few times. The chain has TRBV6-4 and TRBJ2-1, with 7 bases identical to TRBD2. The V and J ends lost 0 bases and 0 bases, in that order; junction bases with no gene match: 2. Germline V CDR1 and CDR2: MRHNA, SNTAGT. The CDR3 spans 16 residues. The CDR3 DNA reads TGTGCCAGCAGTGACTCCGGGACTAACTCCTACAATGAGCAGTTCTTC. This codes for CASSDSGTNSYNEQFF.

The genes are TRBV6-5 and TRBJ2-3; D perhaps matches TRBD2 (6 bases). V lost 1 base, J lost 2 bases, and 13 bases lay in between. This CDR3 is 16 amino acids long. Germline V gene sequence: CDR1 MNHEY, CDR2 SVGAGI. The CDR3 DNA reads TGTGCCAGCAGTTACTGGAGGGACCCTACCACAGATACGCAGTATTTT. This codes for CASSYWRDPTTDTQYF.

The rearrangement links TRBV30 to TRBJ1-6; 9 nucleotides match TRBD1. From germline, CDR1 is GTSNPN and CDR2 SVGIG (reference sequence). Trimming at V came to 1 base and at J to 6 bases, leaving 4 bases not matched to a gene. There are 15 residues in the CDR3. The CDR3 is CAWSAPGQGNSPLHF. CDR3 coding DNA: TGTGCCTGGAGTGCCCCGGGACAGGGTAATTCACCCCTCCACTTT.

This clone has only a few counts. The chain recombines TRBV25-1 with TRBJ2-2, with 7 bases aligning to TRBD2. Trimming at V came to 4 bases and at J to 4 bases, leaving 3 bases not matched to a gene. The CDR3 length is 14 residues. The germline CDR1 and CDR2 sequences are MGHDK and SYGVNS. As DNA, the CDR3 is TGTGCCAGCAGTGCGACTAGCAGCACCGGGGAGCTGTTTTTT. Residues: CASSATSSTGELFF.

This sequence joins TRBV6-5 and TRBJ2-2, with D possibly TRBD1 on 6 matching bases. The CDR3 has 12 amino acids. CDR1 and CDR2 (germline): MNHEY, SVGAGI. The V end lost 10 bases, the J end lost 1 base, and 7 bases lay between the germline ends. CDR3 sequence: CATDRNTGELFF. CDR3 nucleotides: TGTGCCACGGACAGGAACACCGGGGAGCTGTTTTTT.

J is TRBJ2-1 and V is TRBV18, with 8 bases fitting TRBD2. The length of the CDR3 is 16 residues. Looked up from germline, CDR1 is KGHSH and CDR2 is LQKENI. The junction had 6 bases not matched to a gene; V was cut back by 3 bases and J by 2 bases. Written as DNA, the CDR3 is TGTGCCAGCTCACCGGTCGGCGGGAGGCCCTACAATGAGCAGTTCTTC. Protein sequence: CASSPVGGRPYNEQFF.

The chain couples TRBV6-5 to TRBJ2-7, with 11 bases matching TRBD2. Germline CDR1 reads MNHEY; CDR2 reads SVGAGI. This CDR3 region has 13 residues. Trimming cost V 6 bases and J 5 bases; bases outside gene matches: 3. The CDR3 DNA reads TGTGCCAGCAGGACTAGCGGGACGGACGAGCAGTACTTC. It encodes CASRTSGTDEQYF.

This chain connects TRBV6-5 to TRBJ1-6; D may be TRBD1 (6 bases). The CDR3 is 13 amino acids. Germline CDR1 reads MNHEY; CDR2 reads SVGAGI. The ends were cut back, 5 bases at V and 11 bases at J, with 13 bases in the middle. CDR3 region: CASSPIQGTPLHF. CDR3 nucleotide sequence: TGTGCCAGCAGTCCCATACAGGGAACACCCCTCCACTTT.

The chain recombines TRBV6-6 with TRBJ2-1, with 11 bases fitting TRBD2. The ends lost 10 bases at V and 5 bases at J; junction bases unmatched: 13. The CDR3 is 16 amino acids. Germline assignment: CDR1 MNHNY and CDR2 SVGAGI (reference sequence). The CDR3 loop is CATSRFLAGGNNEQFF. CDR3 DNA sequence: TGTGCCACATCCCGGTTCCTAGCGGGAGGTAACAATGAGCAGTTCTTC.

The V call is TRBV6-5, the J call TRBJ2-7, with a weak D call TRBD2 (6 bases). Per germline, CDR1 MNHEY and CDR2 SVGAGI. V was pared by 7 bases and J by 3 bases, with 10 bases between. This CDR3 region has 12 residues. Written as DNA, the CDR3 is TGTGCCAGCAAGGGCGGGAACTACGAGCAGTACTTC. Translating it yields CASKGGNYEQYF.

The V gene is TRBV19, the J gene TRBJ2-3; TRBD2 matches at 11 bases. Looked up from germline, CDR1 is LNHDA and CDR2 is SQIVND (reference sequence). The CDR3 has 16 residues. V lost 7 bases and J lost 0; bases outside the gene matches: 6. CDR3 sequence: CASKTSGVPSTDTQYF. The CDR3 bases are TGTGCCAGTAAGACTAGCGGGGTCCCTAGCACAGATACGCAGTATTTT.

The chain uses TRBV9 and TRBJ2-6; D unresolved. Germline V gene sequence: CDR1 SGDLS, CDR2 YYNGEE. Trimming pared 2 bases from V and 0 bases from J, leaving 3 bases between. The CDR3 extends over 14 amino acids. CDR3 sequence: CASSVLSGANVLTF. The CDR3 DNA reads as TGTGCCAGCAGCGTCCTCTCTGGGGCCAACGTCCTGACTTTC.

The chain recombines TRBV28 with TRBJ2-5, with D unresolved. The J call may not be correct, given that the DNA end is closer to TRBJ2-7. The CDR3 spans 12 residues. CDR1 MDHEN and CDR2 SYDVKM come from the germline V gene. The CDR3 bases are TGTGCCAGCAACCTGCGCTCCTACGAGCAGTACTTC. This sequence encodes CASNLRSYEQYF.

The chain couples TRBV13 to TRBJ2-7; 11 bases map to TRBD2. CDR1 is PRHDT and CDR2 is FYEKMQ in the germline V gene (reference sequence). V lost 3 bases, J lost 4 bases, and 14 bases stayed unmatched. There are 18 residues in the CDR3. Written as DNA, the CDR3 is TGTGCCAGCAGCTTCCATGTAGGTAGGGGGACTAGCGGTTACGAGCAGTACTTC. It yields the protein CASSFHVGRGTSGYEQYF.